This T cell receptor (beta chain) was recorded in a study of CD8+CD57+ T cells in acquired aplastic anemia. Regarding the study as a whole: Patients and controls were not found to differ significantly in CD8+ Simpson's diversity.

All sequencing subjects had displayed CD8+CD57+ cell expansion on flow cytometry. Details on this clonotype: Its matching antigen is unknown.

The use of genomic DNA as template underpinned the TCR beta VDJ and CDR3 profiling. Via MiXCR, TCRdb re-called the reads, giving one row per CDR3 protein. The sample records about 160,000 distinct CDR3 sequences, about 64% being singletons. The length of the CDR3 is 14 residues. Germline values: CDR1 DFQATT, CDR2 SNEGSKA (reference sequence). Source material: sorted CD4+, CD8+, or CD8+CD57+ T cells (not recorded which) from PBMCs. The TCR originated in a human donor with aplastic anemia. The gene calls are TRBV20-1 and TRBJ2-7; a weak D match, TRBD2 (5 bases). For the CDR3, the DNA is TGCAGCGTCGGGGTCTCGTTAACATCCTACGAGCAGTACTTC. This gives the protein CSVGVSLTSYEQYF.